This T cell receptor (beta chain) was retrieved from a study of regulatory T cells in long-lasting Graves disease. Germline loops: CDR1 MNHEY, CDR2 SVGEGT. The V gene lost 2 bases and the J gene lost 5 bases, with 12 bases spanning the gap. The CDR3 is made up of 14 amino acids. This clonotype appeared many times. This sample's time point: newly diagnosed GD, antithyroid drugs for less than 3 months. PBMCs were the source of the RNA used for TCR sequencing. Libraries of TCR beta came from iRepertoire HTBI primers plus Arm-PCR of CDR3 regions. One entry per CDR3 protein, called by TCRdb with MiXCR from the multiplex PCR reads. The sample holds around 500,000 distinct CDR3 sequences, around 16% seen once. The sample was also reused in another study, on T cells in Graves' hyperthyroidism and ophthalmopathy.

The specimen was peripheral blood mononuclear cells (PBMCs), collected at new diagnosis, from a patient treated with antithyroid drugs. The chain employs TRBV6-2 or TRBV6-3 and TRBJ2-5; tentative D call: TRBD1 (5 bases). The sequence was collected from a woman aged 35-65 years with Graves disease. CDR3 nucleotide sequence: TGTGCCAGCAGTTACAGGGGCGCGGATGAGACCCAGTACTTC. It encodes CASSYRGADETQYF.